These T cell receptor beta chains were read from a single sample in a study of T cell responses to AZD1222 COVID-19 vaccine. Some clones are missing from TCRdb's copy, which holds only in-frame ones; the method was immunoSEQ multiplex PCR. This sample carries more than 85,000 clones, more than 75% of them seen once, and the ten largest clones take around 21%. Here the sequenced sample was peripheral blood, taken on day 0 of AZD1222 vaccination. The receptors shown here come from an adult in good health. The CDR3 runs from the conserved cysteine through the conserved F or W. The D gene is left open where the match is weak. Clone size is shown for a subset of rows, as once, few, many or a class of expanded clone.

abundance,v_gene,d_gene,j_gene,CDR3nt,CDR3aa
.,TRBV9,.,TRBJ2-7,TGTGCCAGCAGCGTAAGGATCCACGAGCAGTACTTC,CASSVRIHEQYF
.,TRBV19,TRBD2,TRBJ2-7,TGTGCCAGTTCGACTAGCGGCAGCTCCTACGAGCAGTACTTC,CASSTSGSSYEQYF
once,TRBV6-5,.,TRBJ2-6,TGTGCCAGCAGGGGAACCGGGGCCAACGTCCTGACTTTC,CASRGTGANVLTF
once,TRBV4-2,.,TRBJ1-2,TGTGCCAGCAGCCAAGAGGGGTCAGGGAGAAACTATGGCTACACCTTC,CASSQEGSGRNYGYTF
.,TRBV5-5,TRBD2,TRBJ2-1,TGTGCCAGCAGCTTGGTACGTGCTAGCGGGGTTCTCTACAATGAGCAGTTCTTC,CASSLVRASGVLYNEQFF
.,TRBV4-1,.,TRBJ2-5,TGCGCCAGCAGCCGGTCCGGGACAAATATAGAGACCCAGTACTTC,CASSRSGTNIETQYF
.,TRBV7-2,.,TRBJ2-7,TGTGCCAGCAGCTTAGGTGATACCTACGAGCAGTACTTC,CASSLGDTYEQYF
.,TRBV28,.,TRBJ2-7,TGTGCCAGCAGTTTAACCGGGGGCGCGGGTTACGAGCAGTACTTC,CASSLTGGAGYEQYF
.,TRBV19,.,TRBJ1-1,TGTGCCAGTAGCCTGACAGGTCAGAACACTGAAGCTTTCTTT,CASSLTGQNTEAFF
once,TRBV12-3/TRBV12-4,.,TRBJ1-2,TGTGCCAGCAGTTTAAACTGGTATGGCTACACCTTC,CASSLNWYGYTF
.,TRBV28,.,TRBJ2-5,TGTGCCAGCAGTTTAGCGGACATCCAAGAGACCCAGTACTTC,CASSLADIQETQYF
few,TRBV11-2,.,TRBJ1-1,TGTGCCAGCAGCTACTTGGCGGCGAACACTGAAGCTTTCTTT,CASSYLAANTEAFF
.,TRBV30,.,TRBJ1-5,TGTGCCTGGACCAGGGCTAGCAATCAGCCCCAGCATTTT,CAWTRASNQPQHF
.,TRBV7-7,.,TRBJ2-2,TGTGCCAGCAGCCCGACAGTGAACACCGGGGAGCTGTTTTTT,CASSPTVNTGELFF
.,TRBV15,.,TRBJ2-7,TGTGCCACCAGCAGACCACTTTCGCGCGAGCAGTACTTC,CATSRPLSREQYF
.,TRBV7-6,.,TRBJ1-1,TGTGCCAGCAGATCAATCCGGGAAAACACTGAAGCTTTCTTT,CASRSIRENTEAFF
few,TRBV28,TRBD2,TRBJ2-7,TGTGCCAGCATTGGGGGGGAGGGCCGTGGGTCTTTTTACGAGCAGTACTTC,CASIGGEGRGSFYEQYF
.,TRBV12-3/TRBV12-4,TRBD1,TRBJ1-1,TGTGCCAGCAGTCGGACAGGGAACACTGAAGCTTTCTTT,CASSRTGNTEAFF
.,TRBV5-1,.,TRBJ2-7,TGCGCCAGCAGCGTAGTCAGTAGCTCCTACGAGCAGTACTTC,CASSVVSSSYEQYF
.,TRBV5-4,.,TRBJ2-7,TGTGCCAGCAGCGTGCAGGGCCTCTACGAGCAGTACTTC,CASSVQGLYEQYF
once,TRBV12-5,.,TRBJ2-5,TGTGCTAGTGGTCCTCGGACTACAGGGGAGACCCAGTACTTC,CASGPRTTGETQYF
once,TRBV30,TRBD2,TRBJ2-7,TGTGCCTCCGGTAGCGGGAGCCACGAGCAGTACTTC,CASGSGSHEQYF